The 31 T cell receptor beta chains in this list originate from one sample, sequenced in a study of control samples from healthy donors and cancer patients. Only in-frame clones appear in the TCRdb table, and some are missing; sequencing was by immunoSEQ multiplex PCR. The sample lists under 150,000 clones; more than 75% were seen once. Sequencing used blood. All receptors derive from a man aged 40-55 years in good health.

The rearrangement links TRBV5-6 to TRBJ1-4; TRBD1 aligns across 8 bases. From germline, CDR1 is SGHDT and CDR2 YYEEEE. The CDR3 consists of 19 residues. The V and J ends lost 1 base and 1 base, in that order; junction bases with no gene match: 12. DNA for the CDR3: TGTGCCAGCAGCTTGTTTTCAGGGGGCAACGTCGGAACTAATGAAAAACTGTTTTTT. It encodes CASSLFSGGNVGTNEKLFF.

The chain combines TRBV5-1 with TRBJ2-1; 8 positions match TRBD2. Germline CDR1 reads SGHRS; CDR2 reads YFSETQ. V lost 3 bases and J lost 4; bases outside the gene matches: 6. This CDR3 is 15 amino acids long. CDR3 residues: CASSSLSGGYNEQFF. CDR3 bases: TGCGCCAGCAGCTCTCTCAGCGGGGGTTACAATGAGCAGTTCTTC.

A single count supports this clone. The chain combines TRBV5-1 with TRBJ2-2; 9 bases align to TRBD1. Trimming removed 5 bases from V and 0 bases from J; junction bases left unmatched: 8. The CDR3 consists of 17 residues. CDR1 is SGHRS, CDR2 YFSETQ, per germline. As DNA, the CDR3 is TGCGCCAGCAGGTCACAGGGGGCCACGACGAACACCGGGGAGCTGTTTTTT. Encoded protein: CASRSQGATTNTGELFF. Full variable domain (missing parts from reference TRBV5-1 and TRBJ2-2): KAGVTQTPRYLIKTRGQQVTLSCSPISGHRSVSWYQQTPGQGLQFLFEYFSETQRNKGNFPGRFSGRQFSNSRSEMNVSTLELGDSALYLCASRSQGATTNTGELFFGEGSRLTVL.

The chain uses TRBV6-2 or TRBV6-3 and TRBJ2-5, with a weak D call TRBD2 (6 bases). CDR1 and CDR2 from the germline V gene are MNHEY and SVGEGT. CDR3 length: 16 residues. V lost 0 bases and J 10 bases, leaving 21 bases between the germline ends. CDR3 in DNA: TGTGCCAGCAGTTACTCCGAACTAGCCCTAACTCCGGACCAGTACTTC. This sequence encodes CASSYSELALTPDQYF.

CDR3 sequence (DNA): TGCGCCAGCAGCTTAGGACAGGGTGGCAGGCCCCAGCATTTT. Its protein is CASSLGQGGRPQHF. The chain is built from TRBV5-1 and TRBJ1-5; TRBD1 aligns across 8 bases. The CDR3 covers 14 residues. The germline V gene encodes CDR1 SGHRS and CDR2 YFSETQ. V lost 2 bases, J lost 9 bases, and 7 bases stayed unmatched.

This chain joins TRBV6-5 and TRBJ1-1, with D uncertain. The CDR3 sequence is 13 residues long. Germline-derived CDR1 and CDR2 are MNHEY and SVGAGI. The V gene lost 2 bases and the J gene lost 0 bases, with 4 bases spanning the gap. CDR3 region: CASSYKVNTEAFF. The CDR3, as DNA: TGTGCCAGCAGTTACAAGGTGAACACTGAAGCTTTCTTT.

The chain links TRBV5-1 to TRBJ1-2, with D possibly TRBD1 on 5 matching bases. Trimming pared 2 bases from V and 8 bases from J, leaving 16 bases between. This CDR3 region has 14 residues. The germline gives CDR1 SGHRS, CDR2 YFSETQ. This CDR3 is CASSLGTGTLGYTF. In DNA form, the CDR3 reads TGCGCCAGCAGCTTAGGCACCGGGACTCTCGGCTACACCTTC. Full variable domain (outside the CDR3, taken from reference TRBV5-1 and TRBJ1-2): KAGVTQTPRYLIKTRGQQVTLSCSPISGHRSVSWYQQTPGQGLQFLFEYFSETQRNKGNFPGRFSGRQFSNSRSEMNVSTLELGDSALYLCASSLGTGTLGYTFGSGTRLTVV.

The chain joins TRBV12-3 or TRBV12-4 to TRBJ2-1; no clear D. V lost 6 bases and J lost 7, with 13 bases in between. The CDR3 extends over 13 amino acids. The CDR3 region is CASRYSIRNEQFF. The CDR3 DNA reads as TGTGCCAGCAGGTATAGTATAAGGAATGAGCAGTTCTTC.

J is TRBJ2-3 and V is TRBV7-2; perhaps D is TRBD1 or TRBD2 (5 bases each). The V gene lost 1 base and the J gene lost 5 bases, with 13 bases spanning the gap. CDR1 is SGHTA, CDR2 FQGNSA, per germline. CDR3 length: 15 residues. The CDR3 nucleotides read TGTGCCAGCAGCTTAGGGGGGAGAAGTATAGATACGCAGTATTTT. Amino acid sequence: CASSLGGRSIDTQYF.

CDR3 bases: TGTGCCAGCAGTTCCGCCGAAGCGAGGGGCGCCTACGAGCAGTACTTC. Amino acids: CASSSAEARGAYEQYF. The genes are TRBV27 and TRBJ2-7; either TRBD1 or TRBD2 may fit D (5 bases each). Trimming took 4 bases from V and 2 from J, leaving 18 bases between them. The CDR3 spans 16 residues. Germline V gives CDR1 MNHEY, CDR2 SMNVEV (reference sequence).

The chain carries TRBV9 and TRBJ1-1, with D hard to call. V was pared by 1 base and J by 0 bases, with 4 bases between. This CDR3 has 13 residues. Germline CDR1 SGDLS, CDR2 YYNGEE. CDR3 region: CASSVLLNTEAFF. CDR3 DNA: TGTGCCAGCAGCGTATTACTGAACACTGAAGCTTTCTTT.

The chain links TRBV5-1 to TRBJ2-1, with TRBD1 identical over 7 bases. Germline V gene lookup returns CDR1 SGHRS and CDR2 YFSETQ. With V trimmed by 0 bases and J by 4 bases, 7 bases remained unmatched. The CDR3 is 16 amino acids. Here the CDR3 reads CASSLAGQRVYNEQFF. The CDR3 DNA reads TGCGCCAGCAGCTTGGCGGGACAGCGAGTATACAATGAGCAGTTCTTC.

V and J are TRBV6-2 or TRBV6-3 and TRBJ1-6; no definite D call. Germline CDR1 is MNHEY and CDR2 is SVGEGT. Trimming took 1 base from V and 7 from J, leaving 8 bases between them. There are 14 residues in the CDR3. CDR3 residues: CASSYLQPNSPLHF. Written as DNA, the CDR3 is TGTGCCAGCAGTTACTTGCAGCCCAATTCACCCCTCCACTTT.

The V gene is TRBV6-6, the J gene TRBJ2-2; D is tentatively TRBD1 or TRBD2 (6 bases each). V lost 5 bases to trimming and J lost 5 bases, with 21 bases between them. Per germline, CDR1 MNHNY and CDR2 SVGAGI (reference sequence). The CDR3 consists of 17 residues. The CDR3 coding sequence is TGTGCCAGCAGTCCATTTTGGGGGGCTGAGTATACCGGGGAGCTGTTTTTT. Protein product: CASSPFWGAEYTGELFF.

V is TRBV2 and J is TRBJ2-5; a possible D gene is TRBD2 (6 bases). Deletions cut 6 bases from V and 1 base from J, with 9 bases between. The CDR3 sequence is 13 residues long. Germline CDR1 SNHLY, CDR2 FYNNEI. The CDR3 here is CASRYGSQETQYF. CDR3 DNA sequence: TGTGCCAGCAGGTACGGGAGCCAAGAGACCCAGTACTTC.

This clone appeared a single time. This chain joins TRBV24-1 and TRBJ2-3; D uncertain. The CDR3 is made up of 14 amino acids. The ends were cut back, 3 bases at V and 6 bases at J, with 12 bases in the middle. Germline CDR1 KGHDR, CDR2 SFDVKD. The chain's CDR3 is CATSDTGLGDTQYF. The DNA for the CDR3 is TGTGCCACCAGTGATACTGGATTGGGGGATACGCAGTATTTT.

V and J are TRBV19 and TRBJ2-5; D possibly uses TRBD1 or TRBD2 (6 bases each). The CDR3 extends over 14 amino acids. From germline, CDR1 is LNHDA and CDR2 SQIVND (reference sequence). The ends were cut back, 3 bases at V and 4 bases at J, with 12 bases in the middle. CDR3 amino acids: CASSMRGARETQYF. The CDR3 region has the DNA TGTGCCAGTAGTATGAGGGGGGCGCGAGAGACCCAGTACTTC.

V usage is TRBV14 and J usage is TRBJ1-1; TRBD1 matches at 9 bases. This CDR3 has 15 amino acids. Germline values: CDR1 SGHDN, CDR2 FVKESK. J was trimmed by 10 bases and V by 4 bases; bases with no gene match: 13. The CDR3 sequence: CASSPRRQGGTLAFF. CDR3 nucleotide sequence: TGTGCCAGCAGCCCTCGCCGACAGGGGGGGACGTTAGCTTTCTTT.

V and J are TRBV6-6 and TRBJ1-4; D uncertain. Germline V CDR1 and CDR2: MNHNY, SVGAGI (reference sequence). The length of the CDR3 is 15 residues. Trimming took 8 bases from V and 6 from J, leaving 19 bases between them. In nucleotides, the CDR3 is TGTGCCAGCGGCTGGGATTGGGGAGTCGATGAAAAACTGTTTTTT. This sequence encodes CASGWDWGVDEKLFF.

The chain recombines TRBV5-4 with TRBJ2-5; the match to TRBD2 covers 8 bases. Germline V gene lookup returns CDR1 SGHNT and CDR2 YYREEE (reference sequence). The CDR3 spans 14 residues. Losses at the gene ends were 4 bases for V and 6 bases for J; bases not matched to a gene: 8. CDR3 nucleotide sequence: TGTGCCAGCAGCCCACCGGCGGGGGGAAAGACCCAGTACTTC. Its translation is CASSPPAGGKTQYF.

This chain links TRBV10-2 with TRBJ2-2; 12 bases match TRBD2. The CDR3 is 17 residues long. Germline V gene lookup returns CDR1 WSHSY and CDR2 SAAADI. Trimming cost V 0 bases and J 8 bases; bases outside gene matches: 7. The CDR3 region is CASSESTLAGGIGELFF. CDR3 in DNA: TGCGCCAGCAGTGAGTCGACCCTAGCGGGGGGGATAGGGGAGCTGTTTTTT.

The CDR3 nucleotides are TGTGCCAGCAGCGTGTATGGGTCCAGCTACGAGCAGTACTTC. Translated, it gives CASSVYGSSYEQYF. V is TRBV5-6 and J is TRBJ2-7; D unclear. Trimming removed 4 bases at V and 3 bases at J, with 14 bases between. This CDR3 contains 14 residues. Looked up from germline, CDR1 is SGHDT and CDR2 is YYEEEE.

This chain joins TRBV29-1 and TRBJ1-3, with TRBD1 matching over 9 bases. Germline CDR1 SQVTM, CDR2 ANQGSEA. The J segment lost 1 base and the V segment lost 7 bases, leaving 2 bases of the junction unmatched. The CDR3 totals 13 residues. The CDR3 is CSGTGVSGNTIYF. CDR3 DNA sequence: TGCAGCGGGACAGGGGTGTCTGGAAACACCATATATTTT.

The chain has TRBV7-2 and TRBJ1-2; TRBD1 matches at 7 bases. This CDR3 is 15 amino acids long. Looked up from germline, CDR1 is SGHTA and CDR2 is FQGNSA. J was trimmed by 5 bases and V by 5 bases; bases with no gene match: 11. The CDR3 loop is CASSPTTGLGYGYTF. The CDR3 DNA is TGTGCCAGCAGCCCCACGACAGGGTTGGGGTATGGCTACACCTTC.

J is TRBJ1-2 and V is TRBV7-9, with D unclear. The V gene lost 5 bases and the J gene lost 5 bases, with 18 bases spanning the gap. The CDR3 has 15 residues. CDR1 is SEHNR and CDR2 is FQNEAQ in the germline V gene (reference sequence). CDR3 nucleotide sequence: TGTGCCAGCAGCGGGGAGGGTGCGGCTCGGTATGGCTACACCTTC. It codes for CASSGEGAARYGYTF.

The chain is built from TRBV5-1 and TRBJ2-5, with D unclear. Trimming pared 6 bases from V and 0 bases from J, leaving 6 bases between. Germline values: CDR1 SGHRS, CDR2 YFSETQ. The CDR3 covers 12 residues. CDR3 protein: CASKDYQETQYF. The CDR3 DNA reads TGCGCCAGCAAAGATTACCAAGAGACCCAGTACTTC.

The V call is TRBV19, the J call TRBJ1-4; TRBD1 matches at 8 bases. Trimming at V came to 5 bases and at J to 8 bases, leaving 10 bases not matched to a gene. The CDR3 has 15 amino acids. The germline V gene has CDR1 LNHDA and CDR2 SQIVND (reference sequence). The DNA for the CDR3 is TGTGCCAGTAGTTCTACGTGGACAGGGAAGGAAAAACTGTTTTTT. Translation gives CASSSTWTGKEKLFF.

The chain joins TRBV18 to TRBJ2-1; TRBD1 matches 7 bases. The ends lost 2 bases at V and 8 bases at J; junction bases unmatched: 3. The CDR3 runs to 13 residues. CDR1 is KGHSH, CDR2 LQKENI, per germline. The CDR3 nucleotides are TGTGCCAGCTCACCAGGCCAGGGGGATGAGCAGTTCTTC. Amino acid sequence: CASSPGQGDEQFF.

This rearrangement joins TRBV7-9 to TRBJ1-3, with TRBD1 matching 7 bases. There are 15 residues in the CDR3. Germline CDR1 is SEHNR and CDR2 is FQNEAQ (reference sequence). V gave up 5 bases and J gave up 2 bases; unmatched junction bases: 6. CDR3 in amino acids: CASSAGQAAGNTIYF. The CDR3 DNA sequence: TGTGCCAGCAGCGCAGGACAGGCGGCTGGAAACACCATATATTTT. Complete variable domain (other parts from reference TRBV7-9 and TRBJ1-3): DTGVSQNPRHKITKRGQNVTFRCDPISEHNRLYWYRQTLGQGPEFLTYFQNEAQLEKSRLLSDRFSAERPKGSFSTLEIQRTEQGDSAMYLCASSAGQAAGNTIYFGEGSWLTVV.

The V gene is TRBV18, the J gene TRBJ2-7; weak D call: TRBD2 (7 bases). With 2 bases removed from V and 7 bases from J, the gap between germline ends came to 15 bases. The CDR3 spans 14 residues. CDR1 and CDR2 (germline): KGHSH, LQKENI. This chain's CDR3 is CASSPWGGLGEQYF. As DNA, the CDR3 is TGTGCCAGCTCACCATGGGGGGGGCTTGGAGAGCAGTACTTC.

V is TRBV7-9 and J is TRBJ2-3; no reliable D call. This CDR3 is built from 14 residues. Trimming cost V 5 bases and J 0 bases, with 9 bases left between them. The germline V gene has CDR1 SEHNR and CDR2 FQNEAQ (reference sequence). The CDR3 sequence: CASSQSASTDTQYF. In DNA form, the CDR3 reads TGTGCCAGCAGCCAGAGTGCTAGCACAGATACGCAGTATTTT.